Each of the 32 T cell receptor beta chains below was sequenced from the same sample in a study of blood T cell repertoires in COVID-19 (dated by TCRdb to 2018 to 2020). Libraries were constructed by the immunoSEQ multiplex PCR assay. TCRdb holds this immuneACCESS table with in-frame rearrangements only. Some clones are missing; in checked studies, unresolved V genes explain under half, and the rest has no known cause. In all, the sample holds about 130,000 clones, and 81% of those were seen once. The leading ten clones occupy roughly a sixth of the sample. Sequences were obtained from peripheral blood. The receptors here all came from a man between 25 and 39 years old with COVID-19, enrolled during active disease.

This rearrangement joins TRBV7-2 to TRBJ1-2, with 8 bases matching TRBD1. V gave up 4 bases and J gave up 7 bases; unmatched junction bases: 5. The CDR3 spans 13 residues. CDR1 and CDR2 (germline): SGHTA, FQGNSA. The CDR3 DNA is TGTGCCAGCAGCTATTCGGACAGGGTTGGCTACACCTTC. Translating it yields CASSYSDRVGYTF. Complete variable domain (other parts from reference TRBV7-2 and TRBJ1-2): GAGVSQSPSNKVTEKGKDVELRCDPISGHTALYWYRQSLGQGLEFLIYFQGNSAPDKSGLPSDRFSAERTGGSVSTLTIQRTQQEDSAVYLCASSYSDRVGYTFGSGTRLTVV.

The rearrangement uses TRBV9 and TRBJ2-1, with 8 bases matching TRBD2. The junction had 1 base not matched to a gene; V was cut back by 0 bases and J by 2 bases. The CDR3 consists of 15 residues. Germline V CDR1 and CDR2: SGDLS, YYNGEE. CDR3 sequence reads: CASSVDGGAYNEQFF. The DNA for the CDR3 is TGTGCCAGCAGCGTAGACGGGGGGGCCTACAATGAGCAGTTCTTC.

The V and J genes are TRBV11-3 and TRBJ2-1; D perhaps matches TRBD2 (6 bases). Germline values: CDR1 SGHNT, CDR2 YENEEA. CDR3 length: 13 amino acids. Trimming took 3 bases from V and 4 from J, leaving 7 bases between them. CDR3 in amino acids: CASSLAGYNEQFF. In DNA form, the CDR3 reads TGTGCCAGCAGCTTGGCGGGATACAATGAGCAGTTCTTC.

This clone was found a few times. This chain connects TRBV20-1 to TRBJ2-5, with TRBD2 matching 10 bases. The junction had 3 bases not matched to a gene; V was cut back by 3 bases and J by 5 bases. CDR1 DFQATT and CDR2 SNEGSKA come from the germline V gene (reference sequence). The CDR3 is 13 residues long. CDR3 region: CSASKAGGETQYF. The CDR3 nucleotides read TGCAGTGCTAGTAAAGCGGGGGGGGAGACCCAGTACTTC.

CDR3 DNA: TGTGCCAGCAGCTTAGGACTAGCGGGGGGTTACAATGAGCAGTTCTTC. Amino acid sequence: CASSLGLAGGYNEQFF. The chain is built from TRBV11-2 and TRBJ2-1; TRBD2 aligns across 13 bases. The CDR3 has 16 residues. The germline gives CDR1 SGHAT, CDR2 FQNNGV. The junction had 1 base not matched to a gene; V was cut back by 1 base and J by 4 bases.

By share, this clone ranks as medium-sized (0.01 to 0.1%). The chain links TRBV19 to TRBJ1-2, with 9 bases aligning to TRBD1. CDR1 LNHDA and CDR2 SQIVND come from the germline V gene (reference sequence). V trimming: 5 bases; J trimming: 7 bases; junction bases outside the gene matches: 11. This CDR3 is built from 15 residues. The CDR3 spells CASSPLTGGASGYTF. Here the CDR3 DNA reads TGTGCCAGTAGTCCCCTAACAGGGGGCGCGTCTGGCTACACCTTC.

This chain links TRBV5-4 with TRBJ1-6; the D gene is possibly TRBD1 (5 bases). V was trimmed by 3 bases and J by 9 bases, leaving 19 bases between them. Germline loops: CDR1 SGHNT, CDR2 YYREEE (reference sequence). This CDR3 spans 16 amino acids. Here the CDR3 DNA reads TGTGCCAGCAGCTCTGGAGCTCAGGGTAGGAGTTCACCCCTCCACTTT. Translating gives CASSSGAQGRSSPLHF.

The CDR3 here is CASSPPGGQANYGYTF. The DNA of the CDR3 is TGTGCCAGCAGTCCCCCAGGGGGCCAGGCTAACTATGGCTACACCTTC. The V and J genes are TRBV27 and TRBJ1-2; 8 bases line up with TRBD1. V shed 5 bases, J shed 0 bases, and the junction held 8 bases outside the gene matches. This CDR3 is built from 16 residues. Germline lookup yields CDR1 MNHEY and CDR2 SMNVEV (reference sequence).

J is TRBJ1-6 and V is TRBV28, with 7 bases that match TRBD1. The trim removed 3 bases at V and 7 bases at J, leaving 15 bases unmatched. The CDR3 is made up of 18 amino acids. CDR1 and CDR2 (germline): MDHEN, SYDVKM. The CDR3 protein is CASSFRIGGELANSPLHF. The CDR3 coding sequence is TGTGCCAGCAGTTTCCGGATAGGGGGCGAACTGGCGAATTCACCCCTCCACTTT.

The chain joins TRBV6-6 to TRBJ2-5; TRBD2 matches at 8 bases. The germline V gene encodes CDR1 MNHNY and CDR2 SVGAGI (reference sequence). The CDR3 sequence is 13 residues long. V shed 5 bases and J 4 bases; nucleotides not matched to a gene: 3. CDR3 in amino acids: CASSQSGRETQYF. CDR3 nucleotide sequence: TGTGCCAGCAGTCAGAGCGGGAGAGAGACCCAGTACTTC.

This chain links TRBV6-5 with TRBJ2-7, with a possible D match to TRBD1 (5 bases). Per the germline V gene, CDR1 is MNHEY and CDR2 is SVGAGI. The V end was cut by 2 bases, the J end by 3 bases, with 14 bases between. The CDR3 covers 15 residues. CDR3 DNA sequence: TGTGCCAGCAGTTACACCGCCGGACACCTCTACGAGCAGTACTTC. Amino acids: CASSYTAGHLYEQYF.

This clone was seen a few times. The chain's CDR3 is CASSYHGTEETQYF. The CDR3 nucleotides read TGTGCCAGCAGTTACCATGGGACAGAAGAGACCCAGTACTTC. J is TRBJ2-5 and V is TRBV6-2 or TRBV6-3; 7 nucleotides line up with TRBD1. V gave up 2 bases and J gave up 3 bases; unmatched junction bases: 3. There are 14 residues in the CDR3. The germline V gene has CDR1 MNHEY and CDR2 SVGEGT.

The sample holds a few counts of this clone. The CDR3: CASSIGQGNTEAFF. CDR3 sequence (DNA): TGCGCCAGCAGCATAGGACAGGGGAACACTGAAGCTTTCTTT. The chain couples TRBV5-1 to TRBJ1-1, with TRBD1 identical over 8 bases. The CDR3 is 14 residues long. Germline values: CDR1 SGHRS, CDR2 YFSETQ. The junction had 3 bases not matched to a gene; V was cut back by 4 bases and J by 1 base.

V gene TRBV11-2 combines with J gene TRBJ1-4; TRBD1 might be the D (5 bases). The CDR3 is 16 residues long. Trimming stripped 1 base from V and 6 bases from J, with 15 bases between. Germline V gene data show CDR1 as SGHAT and CDR2 as FQNNGV. The CDR3 protein is CASSLGRGNADEKLFF. The CDR3 DNA reads TGTGCCAGCAGCTTAGGTCGGGGGAACGCTGATGAAAAACTGTTTTTT.

The chain joins TRBV20-1 to TRBJ2-7; 8 bases map to TRBD2. The ends lost 3 bases at V and 5 bases at J; junction bases unmatched: 9. The CDR3 has 14 amino acids. Looked up from germline, CDR1 is DFQATT and CDR2 is SNEGSKA (reference sequence). The CDR3 DNA is TGCAGTGCTAGTGGGGGACTAGGGGCCCACGAGCAGTACTTC. It encodes CSASGGLGAHEQYF.

This chain joins TRBV28 and TRBJ2-7; possibly TRBD2 for D (6 bases). The CDR3 length is 13 residues. V was pared by 7 bases and J by 7 bases, with 17 bases between. The germline V gene encodes CDR1 MDHEN and CDR2 SYDVKM. CDR3 sequence reads: CASKEGQLREQYF. The CDR3 nucleotides read TGTGCCAGCAAGGAGGGCCAACTACGAGAGCAGTACTTC.

The chain carries TRBV6-5 and TRBJ2-7; TRBD1 aligns across 8 bases. The germline CDR1 and CDR2 sequences are MNHEY and SVGAGI. The CDR3 extends over 14 amino acids. J gave up 5 bases and V 2 bases, and 5 bases lay outside the gene matches. The CDR3 sequence is CASSYNRGNHEQYF. The CDR3 coding sequence is TGTGCCAGCAGTTACAACAGGGGGAACCACGAGCAGTACTTC.

A few counts support this clone. The chain recombines TRBV3-1 (or the pseudogene TRBV3-2) with TRBJ2-1; TRBD2 agrees at 10 bases. The CDR3 is 14 amino acids. Trimming took 0 bases from V and 15 from J; bases not matched to a gene: 8. From germline, CDR1 is LGHDT and CDR2 YNNKEL (reference sequence). CDR3 in amino acids: CASSQDGLAGALFF. The CDR3 nucleotides are TGTGCCAGCAGCCAAGATGGGCTAGCGGGAGCGTTGTTCTTC.

The CDR3 sequence is CASSPRDKTNYGYTF. Written as DNA, the CDR3 is TGTGCCAGCAGCCCACGCGACAAAACTAACTATGGCTACACCTTC. J is TRBJ1-2 and V is TRBV11-3; no definite D call. The CDR3 is made up of 15 amino acids. The germline V and J ends were trimmed by 5 bases and 0 bases, with 13 bases remaining between them. From germline, CDR1 is SGHNT and CDR2 YENEEA.

This clone has a handful of counts. A much bigger clone sits one base away, suggesting this may be a read error. This chain joins TRBV3-1 (or the pseudogene TRBV3-2) and TRBJ1-5; 7 bases match TRBD1. The CDR3 runs to 14 residues. J gave up 5 bases and V 1 base, and 2 bases lay outside the gene matches. Germline V CDR1 and CDR2: LGHDT, YNNKEL (reference sequence). The CDR3, as DNA: TGTGCCAGCAGCCAAGGACAGGGTGATCAGCCCCAGCATTTT. Its translation: CASSQGQGDQPQHF.

The CDR3 DNA reads TGTGCCAGCAGTCGAGGGACAGGGAGCGGACGGAACACTGAAGCTTTCTTT. Its protein is CASSRGTGSGRNTEAFF. The chain uses TRBV6-6 and TRBJ1-1; 9 bases match TRBD1. V gave up 5 bases and J gave up 1 base; unmatched junction bases: 11. The CDR3 is 17 amino acids. Germline V gene data show CDR1 as MNHNY and CDR2 as SVGAGI (reference sequence).

The chain joins TRBV21-1 to TRBJ1-1. TRBV21-1 is labeled a pseudogene. This CDR3 comprises 15 residues. CDR3 bases: TGTGCCAGCACGGGGGGCGAATCGGGGAACACTGAAGCTTTCTTT. Translating gives CASTGGESGNTEAFF.

With respect to this clone: Relative to the germline gene, one junction end is altered; a read error may explain this. This chain uses TRBV28 with TRBJ1-5, with 8 bases aligning to TRBD1. There are 15 residues in the CDR3. Germline V gene data show CDR1 as MDHEN and CDR2 as SYDVKM. CDR3 in DNA: TGTGCCACCAGTCAGGACAGGGAAGGACGGCAGCCCCAGCATTTT. Translating gives CATSQDREGRQPQHF.

This chain uses TRBV5-6 with TRBJ1-2, with 7 bases identical to TRBD1. This CDR3 spans 16 amino acids. From germline, CDR1 is SGHDT and CDR2 YYEEEE. The J segment lost 3 bases and the V segment lost 3 bases, leaving 11 bases of the junction unmatched. Here the CDR3 DNA reads TGTGCCAGCAGCTCAAGGACGACAGGGCCCTACTATGGCTACACCTTC. The encoded protein is CASSSRTTGPYYGYTF.

The chain has TRBV9 and TRBJ2-2; TRBD1 aligns across 9 bases. V shed 1 base, J shed 6 bases, and the junction held 7 bases outside the gene matches. The CDR3 runs 16 residues. Per germline, CDR1 SGDLS and CDR2 YYNGEE. The CDR3 region has the DNA TGTGCCAGCAGCGTAACGTCACAGGGGGCGGCCGGGGAGCTGTTTTTT. Encoded protein: CASSVTSQGAAGELFF.

The V call is TRBV4-2, the J call TRBJ2-5, with TRBD2 identical over 7 bases. With V trimmed by 0 bases and J by 2 bases, 6 bases remained unmatched. Germline V gives CDR1 LGHNA, CDR2 YNFKEQ. CDR3 length: 16 residues. In DNA, the CDR3 is TGTGCCAGCAGCCAAGATAACGGAGCGGGGCAAGAGACCCAGTACTTC. Translating gives CASSQDNGAGQETQYF.

The J gene is TRBJ1-1, the V gene TRBV27; D is uncertain. Germline assignment: CDR1 MNHEY and CDR2 SMNVEV (reference sequence). The CDR3 has 14 residues. V was clipped by 2 bases and J by 3 bases, with 10 bases between them. CDR3 loop: CASSLTVIHTEAFF. The CDR3 DNA is TGTGCCAGCAGTTTAACAGTGATTCACACTGAAGCTTTCTTT.

This clone was seen once. DNA for the CDR3: TGTGCCAGCAGCTTGGCGGGACAGGGTTTGCATCAGCCCCAGCATTTT. Protein: CASSLAGQGLHQPQHF. The chain is built from TRBV5-6 and TRBJ1-5, with 9 bases aligning to TRBD1. The germline CDR1 and CDR2 sequences are SGHDT and YYEEEE. This CDR3 contains 16 residues. After removal of 0 bases from V and 5 bases from J, the junction contained 6 bases not matched to a gene.

This clone has a single count. The genes are TRBV30 and TRBJ2-1; 10 nucleotides agree with TRBD1. Losses at the gene ends were 0 bases for V and 3 bases for J; bases not matched to a gene: 5. This CDR3 contains 16 residues. CDR1 GTSNPN and CDR2 SVGIG come from the germline V gene (reference sequence). CDR3 DNA: TGTGCCTGGAGTGTACAGACAGGGGGCTACTACAATGAGCAGTTCTTC. The encoded protein is CAWSVQTGGYYNEQFF.

This clone was detected a few times. The chain is built from TRBV6-5 and TRBJ2-1; 10 nucleotides align to TRBD2. CDR1 MNHEY and CDR2 SVGAGI come from the germline V gene. The junction had 7 bases not matched to a gene; V was cut back by 0 bases and J by 8 bases. The CDR3 has 16 amino acids. The CDR3, as DNA: TGTGCCAGCAGTTACTCGAGGTCTAGCGGGGGACATGAGCAGTTCTTC. Amino acid sequence: CASSYSRSSGGHEQFF.

The chain joins TRBV27 to TRBJ1-3; D is unclear. CDR3 length: 15 amino acids. The germline V and J ends were trimmed by 5 bases and 3 bases, with 14 bases remaining between them. The germline V gene has CDR1 MNHEY and CDR2 SMNVEV (reference sequence). The DNA for the CDR3 is TGTGCCAGCAGTCCGGGGTTCAATGGTGGAAACACCATATATTTT. This gives the protein CASSPGFNGGNTIYF.

The genes are TRBV5-8 and TRBJ2-4, with 7 bases aligning to TRBD1. Germline V lookup: CDR1 SGHTS, CDR2 YDEGEE. V gave up 6 bases and J gave up 6 bases; unmatched junction bases: 3. CDR3 length: 12 residues. CDR3 sequence reads: CASKTGLNIQYF. CDR3 sequence (DNA): TGTGCCAGCAAGACAGGGCTAAACATTCAGTACTTC.